The clone carrying this T cell receptor (beta chain) occurred a few times. Its antigen remains unidentified. A junction end diverges from the germline sequence, so it may reflect a read error. TCR alpha and TCR beta cDNA libraries carrying sample barcodes and UMIs were produced by 5'RACE using constant-segment primers. TCRdb passed the 5' RACE reads through MiXCR, listing each CDR3 protein once. The sample yields approximately 500,000 distinct CDR3 sequences, more than 20% seen once. This specimen comes from a study of T-cell memory formation after mild COVID-19. Points from the study as a whole: Most CD4+ clones that shrank were in CM and EM, while CD8+ ones turned up in EMRA.

The CDR3 spans 14 residues. Germline values: CDR1 LNHNV, CDR2 YYDKDF (reference sequence). This chain links TRBV15 with TRBJ2-5; D is ambiguous. The clonotype originates from an adult woman who had mild COVID-19 (a few samples of this study predate the infection). Cell type and time point are not known. Sample: PBMCs or a T cell subset sorted from them (not recorded which). The CDR3 loop is CATSRGLVQKTQYF. CDR3 DNA sequence: TGTGCCACCAGCAGAGGACTGGTCCAAAAGACCCAGTACTTC.